This T cell receptor (beta chain) emerged from a study of CD4+ T cells in melanoma. Using immunoSEQ multiplex PCR, the repertoire was profiled, and TCRdb retains in-frame clones only, with some absent. The sample shows about 110,000 clones, over 80% of them seen only once. The V end lost 5 bases, the J end lost 8 bases, and 9 bases lay between the germline ends. The length of the CDR3 is 11 residues. CDR1 is MNHNS and CDR2 is SASEGT in the germline V gene. The chain carries TRBV6-1 and TRBJ1-2; the D is unclear. This TCR came from a human donor with melanoma. What was sequenced was peripheral blood. The CDR3: CASSSSWGYTF. CDR3 in DNA: TGTGCCAGCAGTAGTAGCTGGGGCTACACCTTC.